Sequencing of this T cell receptor (beta chain) was carried out in a study of blood T cells in healthy people across ages. Primers used in a second PCR of about 7 to 12 cycles were a sample-barcoded 5' primer and a J-beta primer mix. With 12 random nucleotides, a template-switch adaptor tagged each individual cDNA molecule. Every sample produced at least 3 million CDR3-containing paired-end reads. TCRdb passed the 5' RACE reads through MiXCR, listing each CDR3 protein once. This sample has hundreds of thousands of distinct CDR3 sequences, with roughly 25% found just once. The CDR3 is 15 amino acids. Germline V CDR1 and CDR2: LNHDA, SQIVND (reference sequence). V lost 8 bases, J lost 1 base, and 10 bases stayed unmatched. Study-wide findings and caveats: Diversity was higher, and naive CD4+ cells more numerous, in long-lived donors than in aged donors.

This clonotype was seen a few times. As yet, its antigen is unknown. Each sample yielded at least 5 micrograms of PBMC total RNA. This sample was also put to use in a study of T cells of mothers and their children.

This sequence was found in a boy aged 5 to 17 in good health. The chain uses TRBV19 and TRBJ1-2, with TRBD1 matching 7 bases. Material for sequencing was blood. The CDR3 nucleotides read TGTGCCAGTGGGCCGGACAGGATAAGTAACTATGGCTACACCTTC. Translating gives CASGPDRISNYGYTF. Complete variable domain (other parts from reference TRBV19 and TRBJ1-2): DGGITQSPKYLFRKEGQNVTLSCEQNLNHDAMYWYRQDPGQGLRLIYYSQIVNDFQKGDIAEGYSVSREKKESFPLTVTSAQKNPTAFYLCASGPDRISNYGYTFGSGTRLTVV.